This TCR beta chain was found in a study of cytomegalovirus exposure and HLA in healthy donors. This CDR3 has 16 residues. Amplification used 60 Vbeta primers and 13 Jbeta primers. Here immunoSEQ multiplex PCR was the method, and the copy in TCRdb shows in-frame clones only, minus some. The sample carries roughly 180,000 clones, around 75% recorded once. V usage is TRBV21-1 and J usage is TRBJ2-5; TRBD1 was called by the table and not checked on the DNA. The J call is uncertain, as TRBJ2-7 better fits the DNA end. TRBV21-1 is marked as a pseudogene. The origin of this receptor is a male donor in good health and CMV-seronegative. The source material was PBMCs. CDR3 DNA sequence: TGTGCCAGCAGCTCCTGTTCTGGCAGGGGGCTCGACGAGCAGTACTTC. It specifies CASSSCSGRGLDEQYF.